This TCR beta chain was recovered during a study of long-term antiretroviral therapy in people with HIV. About the study: In the earliest collections, sampling predates the 2015 immediate-ART recommendation by about a decade. Study-wide results and caveats: CDR3 length ranges were narrower in HIV repertoires than in controls.

They ran version v3.0 of the immunoSEQ assay at survey level. TCRdb keeps only in-frame clones here, not all; method: immunoSEQ multiplex PCR. The sample consists of more than 11,000 clones, more than 65% of them appearing once. The germline CDR1 and CDR2 sequences are SGHDT and YYEEEE. Trimming cost V 0 bases and J 4 bases, with 14 bases left between them. This CDR3 is 15 amino acids long. Details on this clone: Its specificity is not known.

The clonotype was recovered from a man under 40 with HIV. The input for sequencing was unsorted PBMCs, taken 0.4 years after starting antiretroviral therapy. V usage is TRBV5-6 and J usage is TRBJ2-7; D tentatively fits TRBD1 or TRBD2 (5 bases each). The chain's CDR3 is CASSLAWGRGYEQYF. CDR3 bases: TGTGCCAGCAGCTTGGCCTGGGGACGGGGTTACGAGCAGTACTTC.